This record concerns one TCR beta chain sequence. Sampled while nominally healthy, donors likely had unrecorded immune exposures. The CDR3 is 18 amino acids. CDR1 is LGHNA, CDR2 YNFKEQ, per germline. Deletions cut 4 bases from V and 0 bases from J, with 19 bases between. 13 Jbeta primers and 60 Vbeta primers were used for the PCR. Produced via immunoSEQ multiplex PCR; TCRdb's table is partial and in-frame only. This repertoire shows 140,000 or so clones, around 75% found once; its top ten account for about 4.5%. The source of the sample is a study of cytomegalovirus exposure and HLA in healthy donors. The chain joins TRBV4-2 to TRBJ2-1; perhaps TRBD2 as D (5 bases). Sequencing used PBMCs. This sequence originates from a man in his fifties or sixties in good health and CMV-seronegative. CDR3: CASSRDPRGTSSYNEQFF. The CDR3, as DNA: TGTGCCAGCAGCCGAGATCCACGGGGAACTAGCTCCTACAATGAGCAGTTCTTC.